One and the same sample provided the 9 T cell receptor beta chains below, sequenced in a study of shared clonotypes between healthy human individuals. TCRdb's table, derived via immunoSEQ multiplex PCR, lists solely in-frame clones and lacks some. Found here are approximately 710,000 clones, 90% of them singletons; the top ten hold 30% to 35%. Sequenced material: memory CD8+ T cells from PBMCs. Subset described: CD45RO+ cells pooled with CCR7-negative TemRA cells. The receptors were sampled from a man aged 18 to 30 in good health. Some clones in this sample may be carry-over from other donors' samples.

On this clone itself: At one end the junction does not follow the germline gene, possibly because of a read error. The chain carries TRBV5-6 and TRBJ1-1; perhaps TRBD1 as D (6 bases). CDR1 is SGHDT, CDR2 YYEEEE, per germline. The CDR3 is 15 residues long. In DNA form, the CDR3 reads TGTGCCAGCACCTTGAGGGCGTGGGGGCCTACTGAAGCTTTCTTT. It yields the protein CASTLRAWGPTEAFF. The full variable domain, with the rest looked up from reference TRBV5-6 and TRBJ1-1, is DAGVTQSPTHLIKTRGQQVTLRCSPKSGHDTVSWYQQALGQGPQFIFQYYEEEERQRGNFPDRFSGHQFPNYSSELNVNALLLGDSALYLCASTLRAWGPTEAFFGQGTRLTVV.

This chain uses TRBV28 with TRBJ2-1; D is ambiguous. The CDR3 runs to 13 residues. Germline values: CDR1 MDHEN, CDR2 SYDVKM. Trimming pared 5 bases from V and 5 bases from J, leaving 10 bases between. The CDR3 protein is CASSPYINNEQFF. DNA for the CDR3: TGTGCCAGCAGTCCTTATATCAACAATGAGCAGTTCTTC.

The genes are TRBV25-1 and TRBJ2-1; D gene uncertain. The CDR3 runs 14 residues. V lost 8 bases and J 0 bases, leaving 11 bases between the germline ends. The germline V gene has CDR1 MGHDK and CDR2 SYGVNS. The CDR3 DNA sequence: TGTGCCAGCTCCCCCAGGTTCTCCTACAATGAGCAGTTCTTC. Its protein product is CASSPRFSYNEQFF.

The chain couples TRBV7-9 to TRBJ1-5; D not resolved. V shed 5 bases and J shed 3 bases, with 11 bases lying between them. CDR1 and CDR2 from the germline V gene are SEHNR and FQNEAQ (reference sequence). CDR3 length: 14 amino acids. This chain's CDR3 is CASSTRRDNQPQHF. In nucleotides, the CDR3 is TGTGCCAGCAGCACGCGACGGGACAATCAGCCCCAGCATTTT. The full variable domain, with the rest looked up from reference TRBV7-9 and TRBJ1-5, is DTGVSQNPRHKITKRGQNVTFRCDPISEHNRLYWYRQTLGQGPEFLTYFQNEAQLEKSRLLSDRFSAERPKGSFSTLEIQRTEQGDSAMYLCASSTRRDNQPQHFGDGTRLSIL.

This chain connects TRBV2 to TRBJ1-5; D gene uncertain. CDR3 length equals 15 residues. Germline V lookup: CDR1 SNHLY, CDR2 FYNNEI. Trimming cost V 6 bases and J 2 bases, with 14 bases left between them. The CDR3 reads CASSDMEVGNQPQHF. The CDR3 DNA follows: TGTGCCAGCAGCGACATGGAAGTAGGCAATCAGCCCCAGCATTTT.

The chain combines TRBV27 with TRBJ2-2, with 8 bases that match TRBD1. This CDR3 contains 16 residues. The trim removed 3 bases at V and 4 bases at J, leaving 7 bases unmatched. Per the germline V gene, CDR1 is MNHEY and CDR2 is SMNVEV (reference sequence). The CDR3 protein is CASSFSTGESTGELFF. DNA for the CDR3: TGTGCCAGCAGTTTTTCGACAGGGGAGAGCACCGGGGAGCTGTTTTTT.

This clone was counted once. This chain connects TRBV28 to TRBJ2-5; 9 bases are a match to TRBD2. The DNA end favors TRBJ2-7, so the J call may be wrong. Per the germline V gene, CDR1 is MDHEN and CDR2 is SYDVKM. This CDR3 comprises 15 residues. The CDR3 reads CASSSPRLAAYEQYF. CDR3 coding DNA: TGTGCCAGCAGTTCCCCGCGACTAGCGGCATACGAGCAGTACTTC.

The rearrangement joins TRBV6-1 to TRBJ2-7; D possibly uses TRBD1 or TRBD2 (5 bases each). The V end was cut by 2 bases, the J end by 0 bases, with 11 bases between. This CDR3 spans 15 amino acids. In germline, CDR1 is MNHNS, CDR2 SASEGT. The CDR3 bases are TGTGCCAGCAGTGAACGGGGCGGCAGCTCCTACGAGCAGTACTTC. It yields the protein CASSERGGSSYEQYF.

The CDR3 loop is CASTPGRPGELFF. The CDR3 DNA sequence: TGTGCCAGCACCCCGGGTAGACCCGGGGAGCTGTTTTTT. The J gene is TRBJ2-2, the V gene TRBV7-2; D gene unclear. The length of the CDR3 is 13 residues. Germline V gives CDR1 SGHTA, CDR2 FQGNSA. The V end lost 7 bases, the J end lost 6 bases, and 12 bases lay between the germline ends.